In its sample, the clone carrying this TCR beta chain was seen many times. The data are from a study of molecular identifiers for immune sequencing clone quantification. CD8+CD4-CCR7+CD45RA+ sorting gave the naive CD8 T cells. Each CDR3 protein gets one entry after TCRdb re-called the PCR reads with MiXCR. The table shows over 600,000 distinct CDR3 sequences, with less than 20% occurring only once. The clonotype originates from a human donor in good health. Some libraries in this study had Jurkat cell RNA spiked in. The sample taken for sequencing was naive CD8+ T cells from blood, with Jurkat cell RNA spiked in. Subset specified: FACS-sorted CD8+CD4-CCR7+CD45RA+ naive T cells.

The CDR3 loop reads CAWRRRGADQETQYF. In DNA, the CDR3 is TGTGCCTGGAGAAGAAGAGGAGCCGACCAAGAGACCCAGTACTTC. The genes are TRBV30 and TRBJ2-5; D uncertain. The CDR3 covers 15 residues. From germline, CDR1 is GTSNPN and CDR2 SVGIG (reference sequence). V was pared by 3 bases and J by 0 bases, with 14 bases between. Supplemented by reference TRBV30 and TRBJ2-5, the full variable domain reads SQTIHQWPATLVQPVGSPLSLECTVEGTSNPNLYWYRQAAGRGLQLLFYSVGIGQISSEVPQNLSASRPQDRQFILSSKKLLLSDSGFYLCAWRRRGADQETQYFGPGTRLLVL.